These 19 T cell receptor beta chains originate from one sample sequenced in a study of T cell responses to AZD1222 COVID-19 vaccine. Clones were read by immunoSEQ multiplex PCR, and TCRdb kept only the in-frame ones, dropping some. The sample lists more than 85,000 clones, more than 75% occurring once. Sequenced material: peripheral blood, taken on day 0 of AZD1222 vaccination. These TCRs come from an adult in good health.

J is TRBJ1-2 and V is TRBV11-2; 7 nucleotides match TRBD1. CDR3 length: 14 amino acids. Trimming took 5 bases from V and 2 from J; bases not matched to a gene: 5. The germline V gene encodes CDR1 SGHAT and CDR2 FQNNGV. CDR3 DNA: TGTGCCAGCAGCGTACAGGGGCCCAACTATGGCTACACCTTC. It is translated as CASSVQGPNYGYTF.

This clone was seen a single time. This sequence joins TRBV7-9 and TRBJ1-1, with D uncertain. This CDR3 comprises 12 residues. Trimming removed 1 base from V and 3 bases from J, with 3 bases in between. The germline CDR1 and CDR2 sequences are SEHNR and FQNEAQ (reference sequence). The CDR3 DNA sequence: TGTGCCAGCAGCTTAGAAGACACTGAAGCTTTCTTT. Encoded protein: CASSLEDTEAFF.

The chain employs TRBV6-4 and TRBJ2-1; D might be TRBD1 or TRBD2, each matching 6 bases. The CDR3 extends over 15 amino acids. The V end was cut by 6 bases, the J end by 7 bases, with 19 bases between. The germline V gene encodes CDR1 MRHNA and CDR2 SNTAGT. The CDR3 loop reads CASSQASGGGNEQFF. In nucleotides, the CDR3 is TGTGCCAGCAGCCAGGCCAGCGGAGGGGGGAATGAGCAGTTCTTC.

The rearrangement joins TRBV7-2 to TRBJ1-5, with D tentatively TRBD1 (6 bases). Germline CDR1 reads SGHTA; CDR2 reads FQGNSA. CDR3 size: 14 residues. Trimming left V 5 bases short and J 10 bases short, with 18 bases between. The chain's CDR3 is CASSQGQPYEPQHF. The CDR3 region has the DNA TGTGCCAGCAGCCAAGGACAGCCTTATGAACCCCAGCATTTT.

The chain recombines TRBV7-2 with TRBJ2-3, with D possibly TRBD2 on 6 matching bases. V was trimmed by 3 bases and J by 4 bases, leaving 11 bases between them. Germline V gene sequence: CDR1 SGHTA, CDR2 FQGNSA. CDR3 length: 14 residues. CDR3: CASSLGSGADTQYF. The DNA of the CDR3 is TGTGCCAGCAGCTTGGGTAGCGGCGCAGATACGCAGTATTTT. Supplemented by reference TRBV7-2 and TRBJ2-3, the full variable domain reads GAGVSQSPSNKVTEKGKDVELRCDPISGHTALYWYRQSLGQGLEFLIYFQGNSAPDKSGLPSDRFSAERTGGSVSTLTIQRTQQEDSAVYLCASSLGSGADTQYFGPGTRLTVL.

This clone has only a few counts. The chain employs TRBV5-1 and TRBJ1-4; D remains ambiguous. CDR1 is SGHRS and CDR2 is YFSETQ in the germline V gene. The V and J ends lost 0 bases and 8 bases respectively, with 11 bases between them. The CDR3 consists of 14 residues. The CDR3 DNA reads as TGCGCCAGCAGCTTGGGGTTGGTGCGCGAAAAACTGTTTTTT. Amino acids: CASSLGLVREKLFF.

In this sample, this clone turned up many times. This chain joins TRBV7-6 and TRBJ1-3, with D possibly TRBD1 on 5 matching bases. V was pared by 5 bases and J by 6 bases, with 17 bases between. Germline CDR1 reads SGHVS; CDR2 reads FNYEAQ. The CDR3 totals 15 residues. CDR3 in DNA: TGTGCCAGCAGCCCGAAACTGGGGGAAGCAAACACCATATATTTT. Translated: CASSPKLGEANTIYF.

V and J are TRBV9 and TRBJ2-5; maybe TRBD1 (5 bases). Germline V gives CDR1 SGDLS, CDR2 YYNGEE. This CDR3 comprises 15 residues. Trimming took 0 bases from V and 5 from J, leaving 14 bases between them. The chain's CDR3 is CASSVVPGWFETQYF. The CDR3, as DNA: TGTGCCAGCAGCGTAGTTCCAGGGTGGTTTGAGACCCAGTACTTC.

The V and J genes are TRBV10-1 and TRBJ1-2; D remains unclear. Germline V gives CDR1 WNHNN, CDR2 SYGVQD (reference sequence). The V end was cut by 10 bases, the J end by 5 bases, with 11 bases between. The CDR3 has 11 residues. CDR3 amino acids: CANPGRYGYTF. CDR3 DNA: TGCGCCAACCCCGGTCGGTATGGCTACACCTTC.

The chain recombines TRBV27 with TRBJ2-7; TRBD2 matches at 8 bases. V lost 7 bases, J lost 4 bases, and 9 bases stayed unmatched. Germline lookup yields CDR1 MNHEY and CDR2 SMNVEV (reference sequence). CDR3 length equals 14 residues. The CDR3 protein is CASNRLANQYEQYF. The CDR3 nucleotides read TGTGCCAGCAATCGACTAGCGAACCAATACGAGCAGTACTTC.

The chain couples TRBV6-5 to TRBJ2-4; D possibly corresponds to TRBD1 (5 bases). The CDR3 consists of 15 residues. Trimming pared 6 bases from V and 0 bases from J, leaving 12 bases between. Germline CDR1 MNHEY, CDR2 SVGAGI. In nucleotides, the CDR3 is TGTGCCAGCAGAGCCATGGGGCTAGCCAAAAACATTCAGTACTTC. Its translation is CASRAMGLAKNIQYF.

The J gene is TRBJ2-3, the V gene TRBV7-6; no reliable D call. Trimming pared 0 bases from V and 4 bases from J, leaving 5 bases between. The CDR3 totals 13 residues. The germline V gene encodes CDR1 SGHVS and CDR2 FNYEAQ. CDR3 sequence (DNA): TGTGCCAGCAGCTTAGCGGAAGCAGATACGCAGTATTTT. Its protein product is CASSLAEADTQYF.

This sequence joins TRBV2 and TRBJ2-3; the match to TRBD2 covers 10 bases. The germline V gene has CDR1 SNHLY and CDR2 FYNNEI. CDR3 length: 15 amino acids. After removal of 5 bases from V and 3 bases from J, the junction contained 5 bases not matched to a gene. CDR3: CASSLAGGWTDTQYF. The CDR3 coding sequence is TGTGCCAGCAGTTTAGCGGGAGGATGGACAGATACGCAGTATTTT. Full variable domain (remainder filled in from reference TRBV2 and TRBJ2-3): EPEVTQTPSHQVTQMGQEVILRCVPISNHLYFYWYRQILGQKVEFLVSFYNNEISEKSEIFDDQFSVERPDGSNFTLKIRSTKLEDSAMYFCASSLAGGWTDTQYFGPGTRLTVL.

The chain recombines TRBV15 with TRBJ2-1; 7 bases align to TRBD2. V dropped 3 bases and J dropped 2; count of bases not matched to a gene: 19. Per germline, CDR1 LNHNV and CDR2 YYDKDF (reference sequence). CDR3 length equals 20 residues. Written as DNA, the CDR3 is TGTGCCACCAGCAGGCGGCCGCCCTGGGGGGGAGACATCACCTACAATGAGCAGTTCTTC. Residues: CATSRRPPWGGDITYNEQFF.

The chain combines TRBV28 with TRBJ2-5, with D possibly being TRBD2 (6 bases). The ends were cut back, 7 bases at V and 5 bases at J, with 14 bases in the middle. The germline V gene has CDR1 MDHEN and CDR2 SYDVKM. CDR3 length equals 13 residues. This chain's CDR3 is CASMSGSMETQYF. CDR3 DNA: TGTGCCAGCATGAGCGGGTCCATGGAGACCCAGTACTTC.

The gene calls are TRBV19 and TRBJ2-1, with 13 nucleotides matching TRBD2. The CDR3 extends over 16 amino acids. With V trimmed by 3 bases and J by 8 bases, 7 bases remained unmatched. Germline CDR1 reads LNHDA; CDR2 reads SQIVND (reference sequence). The CDR3 is CASSILGLAGIYEQFF. CDR3 nucleotide sequence: TGTGCCAGTAGTATTTTGGGACTAGCGGGAATATATGAGCAGTTCTTC. The entire variable domain, with the rest obtained from reference TRBV19 and TRBJ2-1, is as follows: DGGITQSPKYLFRKEGQNVTLSCEQNLNHDAMYWYRQDPGQGLRLIYYSQIVNDFQKGDIAEGYSVSREKKESFPLTVTSAQKNPTAFYLCASSILGLAGIYEQFFGPGTRLTVL.

V gene TRBV10-3 combines with J gene TRBJ2-2; D is uncertain. The CDR3 runs 13 residues. V was trimmed by 7 bases and J by 3 bases, leaving 9 bases between them. Per the germline V gene, CDR1 is ENHRY and CDR2 is SYGVKD. The CDR3 protein is CAINGGHTGELFF. In DNA, the CDR3 is TGTGCCATCAACGGCGGACACACCGGGGAGCTGTTTTTT.

This chain connects TRBV6-4 to TRBJ2-3; 8 bases are a match to TRBD1. Trimming cost V 8 bases and J 0 bases; bases outside gene matches: 4. CDR3 length: 14 amino acids. Germline V gene sequence: CDR1 MRHNA, CDR2 SNTAGT. The CDR3 loop is CASGQGLSTDTQYF. CDR3 nucleotide sequence: TGTGCCAGCGGACAGGGCTTAAGCACAGATACGCAGTATTTT.

This rearrangement joins TRBV29-1 to TRBJ2-2; TRBD1 matches at 9 bases. Germline values: CDR1 SQVTM, CDR2 ANQGSEA. The CDR3 covers 14 residues. V lost 6 bases to trimming and J lost 5 bases; unmatched junction nucleotides: 7. CDR3 protein: CSVEGTGRTGELFF. The CDR3 DNA reads as TGCAGCGTGGAGGGGACAGGGCGTACCGGGGAGCTGTTTTTT.